This TCR beta chain originates from a study of T cell changes during pregnancy in multiple sclerosis. Method: immunoSEQ multiplex PCR; TCRdb's copy keeps in-frame clones and lacks some. The sample contains around 56,000 clones, 80% to 95% of which appear only once. This CDR3 comprises 16 residues. Germline CDR1 KGHSH, CDR2 LQKENI. Unmatched junction bases numbered 3, after V lost 1 base and J lost 2 bases. This clonotype was obtained from a female donor in good health, enrolled as a control in a pregnancy study. The chain carries TRBV18 and TRBJ2-3; 10 positions agree with TRBD2. This specimen consisted of peripheral blood, obtained in the third trimester of pregnancy. The CDR3 is CASSPRLAGFTDTQYF. CDR3 in DNA: TGTGCCAGCTCACCACGACTAGCGGGTTTCACAGATACGCAGTATTTT.